The clone carrying this TCR beta chain was seen a single time. What it recognizes is unknown. A multiplex PCR was run with 60 Vbeta primers and 13 Jbeta primers. Only in-frame clones appear in the TCRdb table, and some are missing; sequencing was by immunoSEQ multiplex PCR. The repertoire holds approximately 180,000 clones, with around 81% as singletons. CDR1 and CDR2 from the germline V gene are SGHVS and FQNEAQ. This CDR3 region has 17 residues. V was pared by 1 base and J by 8 bases, with 18 bases between. The data were obtained in a study of cytomegalovirus exposure and HLA in healthy donors. Findings and limits, study-wide: Donors were assumed by presence/absence analyses to have roughly uniform sequencing depth. A later analysis reportedly identified an Asian-associated ancestry cluster as carrying fewer N-insertions than the 666-donor mean. Rarity marked most TCR sequences, yet some public TCRs occurred in many donors.

Everyone who donated was a healthy bone marrow donor. Sequenced: PBMCs. The gene calls are TRBV7-8 and TRBJ1-6; no definite D call. The sequence was obtained from a man in his late teens or twenties in good health and CMV-seronegative. The CDR3 region is CASSLGPTARRYSPLHF. Here the CDR3 DNA reads TGTGCCAGCAGCTTAGGTCCCACAGCCCGACGGTATTCACCCCTCCACTTT.